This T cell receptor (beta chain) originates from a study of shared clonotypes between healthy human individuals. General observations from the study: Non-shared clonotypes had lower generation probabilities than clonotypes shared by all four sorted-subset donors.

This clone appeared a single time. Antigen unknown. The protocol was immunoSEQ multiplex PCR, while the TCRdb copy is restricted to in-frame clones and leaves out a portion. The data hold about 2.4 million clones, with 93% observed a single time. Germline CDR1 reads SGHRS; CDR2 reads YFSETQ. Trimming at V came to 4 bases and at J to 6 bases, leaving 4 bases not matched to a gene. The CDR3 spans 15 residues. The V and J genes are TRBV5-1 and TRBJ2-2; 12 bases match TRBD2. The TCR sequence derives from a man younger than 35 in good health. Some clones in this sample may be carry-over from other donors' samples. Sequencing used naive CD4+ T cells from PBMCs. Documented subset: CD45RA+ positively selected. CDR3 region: CASSPLAGGPGELFF. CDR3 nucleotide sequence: TGCGCCAGCAGCCCGCTAGCGGGAGGGCCCGGGGAGCTGTTTTTT. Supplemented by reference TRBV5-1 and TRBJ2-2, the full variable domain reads KAGVTQTPRYLIKTRGQQVTLSCSPISGHRSVSWYQQTPGQGLQFLFEYFSETQRNKGNFPGRFSGRQFSNSRSEMNVSTLELGDSALYLCASSPLAGGPGELFFGEGSRLTVL.